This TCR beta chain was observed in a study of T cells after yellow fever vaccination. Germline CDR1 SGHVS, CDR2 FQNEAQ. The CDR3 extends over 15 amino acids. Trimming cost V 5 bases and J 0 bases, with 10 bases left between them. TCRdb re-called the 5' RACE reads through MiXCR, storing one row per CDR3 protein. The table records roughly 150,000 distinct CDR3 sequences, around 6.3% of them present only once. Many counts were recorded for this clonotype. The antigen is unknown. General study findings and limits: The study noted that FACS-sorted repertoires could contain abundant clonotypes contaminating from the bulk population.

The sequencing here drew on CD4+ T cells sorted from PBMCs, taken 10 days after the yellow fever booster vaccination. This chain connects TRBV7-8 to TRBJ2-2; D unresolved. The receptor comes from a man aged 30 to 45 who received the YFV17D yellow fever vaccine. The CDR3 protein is CASSLGRTNTGELFF. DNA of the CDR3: TGTGCCAGCAGCCTGGGTAGGACGAACACCGGGGAGCTGTTTTTT.